One and the same sample provided the 32 T cell receptor beta chains below, sequenced in a study of cytomegalovirus exposure and HLA in healthy donors. Only in-frame clones appear in the TCRdb table, and some are missing; sequencing was by immunoSEQ multiplex PCR. The table includes around 54,000 clones, around nine tenths detected once. Sequencing input: PBMCs. The receptors here all came from a woman between 18 and 30 years old in good health and CMV-seropositive.

This chain links TRBV10-3 with TRBJ2-1; TRBD1 aligns across 8 bases. The CDR3 totals 17 residues. V was pared by 3 bases and J by 1 base, with 8 bases of the junction left unmatched. Per germline, CDR1 ENHRY and CDR2 SYGVKD. CDR3 nucleotides: TGTGCCATCAGTGACCCGGGCAGGGGGCTATCCTACAATGAGCAGTTCTTC. This codes for CAISDPGRGLSYNEQFF.

This clone was detected only once. The chain has TRBV9 and TRBJ1-3, with D unresolved. CDR3 length: 14 amino acids. The germline V gene has CDR1 SGDLS and CDR2 YYNGEE. Trimming took off 5 bases at V and 0 bases at J, with 9 bases between the two ends. The CDR3 sequence: CASSVTGSGNTIYF. The CDR3 nucleotides are TGTGCCAGCAGTGTAACTGGCTCTGGAAACACCATATATTTT.

The chain is built from TRBV18 and TRBJ2-1; 10 bases agree with TRBD2. The V and J ends lost 6 bases and 9 bases, in that order; junction bases with no gene match: 11. The length of the CDR3 is 15 residues. The germline CDR1 and CDR2 sequences are KGHSH and LQKENI. CDR3 protein: CASSISGGTRGEQFF. CDR3 bases: TGTGCCAGCTCGATTAGCGGGGGGACCCGAGGTGAGCAGTTCTTC.

The chain couples TRBV4-3 to TRBJ1-2; D is ambiguous. Germline loops: CDR1 LGHNA, CDR2 YSLEER. V was pared by 0 bases and J by 0 bases, with 11 bases between. The CDR3 has 16 residues. CDR3 nucleotide sequence: TGCGCCAGCAGCCAAGACTTGGTCGGTACTAACTATGGCTACACCTTC. Residues: CASSQDLVGTNYGYTF.

This clone has just one count. The V gene is TRBV7-9, the J gene TRBJ2-5; the match to TRBD2 covers 15 bases. Germline V gene lookup returns CDR1 SEHNR and CDR2 FQNEAQ (reference sequence). J was trimmed by 2 bases and V by 5 bases; bases with no gene match: 6. The CDR3 extends over 17 amino acids. CDR3 nucleotides: TGTGCCAGCAGCCTACGGACTAGCGGGGGGGGACAAGAGACCCAGTACTTC. It is translated as CASSLRTSGGGQETQYF. Supplemented by reference TRBV7-9 and TRBJ2-5, the full variable domain reads DTGVSQNPRHKITKRGQNVTFRCDPISEHNRLYWYRQTLGQGPEFLTYFQNEAQLEKSRLLSDRFSAERPKGSFSTLEIQRTEQGDSAMYLCASSLRTSGGGQETQYFGPGTRLLVL.

CDR3 DNA sequence: TGTGCCAGCAGCTCAAAACTACAGGGGGGCCCCTACGAGCAGTACTTC. This sequence encodes CASSSKLQGGPYEQYF. The rearrangement links TRBV5-4 to TRBJ2-7; TRBD1 matches 8 bases. Germline assignment: CDR1 SGHNT and CDR2 YYREEE (reference sequence). The CDR3 spans 16 residues. Germline trimming cut 3 bases from V and 2 bases from J; bases unmatched to any gene: 10.

There are a few counts of this clone. The chain links TRBV6-1 to TRBJ1-2; 11 positions match TRBD1. The CDR3 runs to 16 residues. The V gene's germline CDR1 is MNHNS and CDR2 SASEGT. V trimming: 1 base; J trimming: 4 bases; junction bases outside the gene matches: 5. Here the CDR3 DNA reads TGTGCCAGCAGTGAAGTGGAAGGGACAGGGGGCTATGGCTACACCTTC. This encodes CASSEVEGTGGYGYTF.

The rearrangement links TRBV14 to TRBJ2-2; D remains unclear. Germline CDR1 and CDR2: SGHDN and FVKESK. The CDR3 length is 13 residues. V lost 1 base, J lost 8 bases, and 8 bases lay in between. CDR3 in DNA: TGTGCCAGCAGCCAAGCCCCACAGGGGGAGCTGTTTTTT. It yields the protein CASSQAPQGELFF.

This chain links TRBV11-1 with TRBJ2-7; the match to TRBD2 covers 9 bases. Losses at the gene ends were 2 bases for V and 0 bases for J; bases not matched to a gene: 5. Germline CDR1 is SGHAT and CDR2 is FQDESV (reference sequence). CDR3 length equals 16 residues. The CDR3 DNA sequence: TGTGCCAGCAGCTTAATGATAGCGGGGGCCTCCTACGAGCAGTACTTC. Its translation: CASSLMIAGASYEQYF.

The V gene is TRBV7-9, the J gene TRBJ1-4; perhaps TRBD1 as D (6 bases). Germline V gives CDR1 SEHNR, CDR2 FQNEAQ (reference sequence). V lost 0 bases to trimming and J lost 5 bases, with 13 bases between them. The CDR3 has 16 residues. The CDR3 is CASSLAIAGANEKLFF. DNA for the CDR3: TGTGCCAGCAGCTTAGCTATCGCAGGGGCAAATGAAAAACTGTTTTTT.

This rearrangement joins TRBV6-6 to TRBJ2-7; a weak D match, TRBD2 (6 bases). Germline CDR1 and CDR2: MNHNY and SVGAGI (reference sequence). The CDR3 runs to 14 residues. Deletions cut 0 bases from V and 5 bases from J, with 11 bases between. The CDR3: CASSYSPSENEQYF. The CDR3 nucleotides are TGTGCCAGCAGTTACTCGCCTAGCGAGAACGAGCAGTACTTC.

The V call is TRBV29-1, the J call TRBJ2-7, with 9 bases identical to TRBD1. Trimming removed 8 bases from V and 3 bases from J; junction bases left unmatched: 11. The CDR3 length is 14 residues. In germline, CDR1 is SQVTM, CDR2 ANQGSEA. This CDR3 is CSSLGTGPNYEQYF. The CDR3 coding sequence is TGCAGCAGCCTTGGGACAGGGCCTAACTACGAGCAGTACTTC.

The J gene is TRBJ2-7, the V gene TRBV10-3; tentative D call: TRBD1 (5 bases). There are 14 residues in the CDR3. CDR1 and CDR2 (germline): ENHRY, SYGVKD. Trimming took 5 bases from V and 2 from J, leaving 13 bases between them. The CDR3 DNA reads as TGTGCCATCAGTTTACAGGCAAAGGCCTACGAGCAGTACTTC. As protein: CAISLQAKAYEQYF.

The V gene is TRBV2, the J gene TRBJ2-7; TRBD1 matches at 9 bases. The germline CDR1 and CDR2 sequences are SNHLY and FYNNEI. CDR3 size: 13 residues. Trimming at V came to 6 bases and at J to 9 bases, leaving 9 bases not matched to a gene. CDR3 nucleotides: TGTGCCAGCAGGAGGGACAGGGAGGGAGGGCAGTACTTC. Its translation: CASRRDREGGQYF.

The genes are TRBV5-1 and TRBJ2-2, with D tentatively TRBD2 (5 bases). Deletions cut 1 base from V and 5 bases from J, with 9 bases between. The CDR3 spans 14 residues. CDR1 and CDR2 (germline): SGHRS, YFSETQ. For the CDR3, the DNA is TGCGCCAGCAGCTTGCAGTCGGGAACCGGGGAGCTGTTTTTT. Its protein is CASSLQSGTGELFF. The complete variable domain, with remaining parts taken from reference TRBV5-1 and TRBJ2-2, reads KAGVTQTPRYLIKTRGQQVTLSCSPISGHRSVSWYQQTPGQGLQFLFEYFSETQRNKGNFPGRFSGRQFSNSRSEMNVSTLELGDSALYLCASSLQSGTGELFFGEGSRLTVL.

The V and J genes are TRBV5-1 and TRBJ1-2, with a possible D match to TRBD1 (6 bases). V was pared by 2 bases and J by 8 bases, with 10 bases between. The CDR3 has 12 residues. Germline assignment: CDR1 SGHRS and CDR2 YFSETQ. This CDR3 is CASSFTGIGYTF. In DNA, the CDR3 is TGCGCCAGCAGCTTTACAGGGATCGGCTACACCTTC. The variable domain in full, completed from reference TRBV5-1 and TRBJ1-2, reads KAGVTQTPRYLIKTRGQQVTLSCSPISGHRSVSWYQQTPGQGLQFLFEYFSETQRNKGNFPGRFSGRQFSNSRSEMNVSTLELGDSALYLCASSFTGIGYTFGSGTRLTVV.

This rearrangement joins TRBV2 to TRBJ1-5, with 9 nucleotides matching TRBD1. This CDR3 contains 14 residues. Germline assignment: CDR1 SNHLY and CDR2 FYNNEI. The junction had 8 bases not matched to a gene; V was cut back by 5 bases and J by 9 bases. The CDR3 loop reads CASSRDRDGGPQHF. The CDR3 DNA reads TGTGCCAGCAGTAGGGACAGGGACGGGGGGCCCCAGCATTTT.

The chain links TRBV6-5 to TRBJ1-2; the D is unclear. The CDR3 sequence is 13 residues long. Germline CDR1 is MNHEY and CDR2 is SVGAGI. V was pared by 1 base and J by 6 bases, with 9 bases between. CDR3 sequence: CASSYLQTHGYTF. The CDR3 DNA follows: TGTGCCAGCAGTTACTTACAGACCCATGGCTACACCTTC.

The chain links TRBV2 to TRBJ2-5; 8 nucleotides align to TRBD2. Germline V gives CDR1 SNHLY, CDR2 FYNNEI. The length of the CDR3 is 15 residues. Trimming removed 6 bases from V and 2 bases from J; junction bases left unmatched: 8. The CDR3 region is CASRPRGVQQETQYF. CDR3 DNA sequence: TGTGCCAGCAGGCCGCGGGGGGTCCAACAAGAGACCCAGTACTTC. The variable domain in full, with the rest retrieved from reference TRBV2 and TRBJ2-5, is EPEVTQTPSHQVTQMGQEVILRCVPISNHLYFYWYRQILGQKVEFLVSFYNNEISEKSEIFDDQFSVERPDGSNFTLKIRSTKLEDSAMYFCASRPRGVQQETQYFGPGTRLLVL.

V gene TRBV19 combines with J gene TRBJ1-5; D unclear. This CDR3 region has 15 residues. Trimming removed 8 bases from V and 7 bases from J, with 21 bases in between. CDR1 is LNHDA and CDR2 is SQIVND in the germline V gene (reference sequence). The CDR3, as DNA: TGTGCCAGTTCCGCGTTGTGGGAGGTGAGACAGCCCCAGCATTTT. Translating it yields CASSALWEVRQPQHF.

The CDR3, as DNA: TGTGCCAGCAGCTTAGATCCGGCGGGGGGCCCCCGCACAGATACGCAGTATTTT. This translates into CASSLDPAGGPRTDTQYF. The gene calls are TRBV7-6 and TRBJ2-3; 8 bases match TRBD2. The trim removed 1 base at V and 1 base at J, leaving 10 bases unmatched. Germline assignment: CDR1 SGHVS and CDR2 FNYEAQ. The CDR3 consists of 18 residues.

The chain is built from TRBV5-1 and TRBJ2-3, with TRBD2 identical over 7 bases. The germline V gene has CDR1 SGHRS and CDR2 YFSETQ. The CDR3 is 14 residues long. V shed 1 base and J 3 bases; nucleotides not matched to a gene: 2. This CDR3 is CASSLSSGTDTQYF. CDR3 nucleotides: TGCGCCAGCAGCTTGTCTAGCGGAACAGATACGCAGTATTTT.

The rearrangement links TRBV6-1 to TRBJ2-7, with a tentative D call TRBD1 (6 bases). CDR1 is MNHNS, CDR2 SASEGT, per germline. This CDR3 contains 16 residues. Deletions cut 1 base from V and 2 bases from J, with 15 bases between. The CDR3 coding sequence is TGTGCCAGCAGTGAAGGAACCACAGGGATCGCCTACGAGCAGTACTTC. Encoded protein: CASSEGTTGIAYEQYF.

CDR3 loop: CASTGTGLSGYTF. The DNA for the CDR3 is TGTGCCAGCACCGGGACAGGGCTCTCTGGCTACACCTTC. The chain uses TRBV27 and TRBJ1-2; 9 positions agree with TRBD1. The CDR3 loop spans 13 amino acids. The J segment lost 7 bases and the V segment lost 7 bases, leaving 7 bases of the junction unmatched. Germline V gene data show CDR1 as MNHEY and CDR2 as SMNVEV (reference sequence).

The chain uses TRBV6-1 and TRBJ1-1, with D tentatively TRBD1 (5 bases). The CDR3 is 13 amino acids. The V and J ends lost 4 bases and 2 bases respectively, with 8 bases between them. Germline-derived CDR1 and CDR2 are MNHNS and SASEGT. The CDR3 loop reads CASSADINTEAFF. The CDR3 DNA sequence: TGTGCCAGCAGTGCGGACATAAACACTGAAGCTTTCTTT.

The V and J genes are TRBV6-5 and TRBJ2-1; 8 bases are a match to TRBD2. V lost 7 bases and J lost 14; bases outside the gene matches: 7. There are 11 residues in the CDR3. Germline assignment: CDR1 MNHEY and CDR2 SVGAGI. Written as DNA, the CDR3 is TGTGCCAGCACGAGCGGGGGACGAAAGTTCTTC. Translating gives CASTSGGRKFF.

This clone was observed a few times. V and J are TRBV30 and TRBJ2-3, with D unclear. V shed 1 base and J shed 4 bases, with 9 bases lying between them. CDR1 is GTSNPN, CDR2 SVGIG, per germline (reference sequence). The CDR3 consists of 13 residues. CDR3 loop: CAWSAGLADTQYF. The CDR3 nucleotides are TGTGCCTGGAGTGCCGGGTTGGCAGATACGCAGTATTTT.

Ten or more counts support this clone. The chain combines TRBV6-1 with TRBJ2-7; a weak D match, TRBD1 (5 bases). The V gene lost 1 base and the J gene lost 0 bases, with 10 bases spanning the gap. The length of the CDR3 is 15 residues. The germline V gene has CDR1 MNHNS and CDR2 SASEGT. The CDR3 reads CASSEEGQGSYEQYF. For the CDR3, the DNA is TGTGCCAGCAGTGAAGAGGGGCAGGGCTCCTACGAGCAGTACTTC.

The chain joins TRBV5-4 to TRBJ1-6, with TRBD1 as a possible D gene (5 bases). Trimming stripped 0 bases from V and 7 bases from J, with 8 bases between. Germline CDR1 reads SGHNT; CDR2 reads YYREEE (reference sequence). The CDR3 covers 14 residues. The CDR3 bases are TGTGCCAGCAGCTTGGAGGCAGGGAATTCACCCCTCCACTTT. Protein product: CASSLEAGNSPLHF. The full variable domain, rest sourced from reference TRBV5-4 and TRBJ1-6, is ETGVTQSPTHLIKTRGQQVTLRCSSQSGHNTVSWYQQALGQGPQFIFQYYREEENGRGNFPPRFSGLQFPNYSSELNVNALELDDSALYLCASSLEAGNSPLHFGNGTRLTVT.

The CDR3 nucleotides are TGCGCCAGCAGCCAAGATTCGGGGAATAGCAATCAGCCCCAGCATTTT. Protein product: CASSQDSGNSNQPQHF. V usage is TRBV4-3 and J usage is TRBJ1-5, with D hard to call. This CDR3 is 16 amino acids long. Germline lookup yields CDR1 LGHNA and CDR2 YSLEER. V was cut by 0 bases and J by 0 bases, with 9 bases left in between.

The genes are TRBV5-1 and TRBJ2-6; 7 positions match TRBD1. The V gene end was trimmed by 3 bases and the J gene end by 2 bases; junction bases not matched to a gene: 2. This CDR3 has 15 residues. Per the germline V gene, CDR1 is SGHRS and CDR2 is YFSETQ. CDR3 protein: CASSYDRAGANVLTF. The CDR3, as DNA: TGCGCCAGCAGCTACGACAGGGCTGGGGCCAACGTCCTGACTTTC.

The V call is TRBV7-9, the J call TRBJ2-1, with D uncertain. Germline V lookup: CDR1 SEHNR, CDR2 FQNEAQ (reference sequence). The CDR3 contains 11 residues. With 1 base removed from V and 12 bases from J, the gap between germline ends came to 7 bases. The CDR3 loop reads CASSLDILQFF. CDR3 nucleotide sequence: TGTGCCAGCAGCTTAGATATTCTGCAGTTCTTC.